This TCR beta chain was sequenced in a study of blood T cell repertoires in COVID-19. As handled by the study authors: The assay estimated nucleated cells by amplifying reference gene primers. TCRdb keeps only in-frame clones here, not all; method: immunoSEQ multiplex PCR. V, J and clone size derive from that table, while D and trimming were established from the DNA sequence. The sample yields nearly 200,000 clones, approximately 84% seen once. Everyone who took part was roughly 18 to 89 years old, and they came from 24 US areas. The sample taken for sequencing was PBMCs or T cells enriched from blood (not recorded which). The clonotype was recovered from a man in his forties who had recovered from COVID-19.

CDR3 sequence reads: CASGREHSNQPQHF. Written as DNA, the CDR3 is TGTGCCAGCGGGCGGGAGCATAGCAATCAGCCCCAGCATTTT. The chain employs TRBV27 and TRBJ1-5; D gene unclear. The germline CDR1 and CDR2 sequences are MNHEY and SMNVEV (reference sequence). V dropped 8 bases and J dropped 0 bases, with 11 bases sitting between them. The CDR3 sequence is 14 residues long.